This TCR beta chain was documented in a study of T cell responses to AZD1222 COVID-19 vaccine. This CDR3 spans 15 amino acids. The V and J ends lost 4 bases and 0 bases, in that order; junction bases with no gene match: 6. Germline values: CDR1 SGHRS, CDR2 YFSETQ. Sequenced by immunoSEQ multiplex PCR; TCRdb stores in-frame clones only, minus some. The table includes roughly 83,000 clones, more than 75% detected once. As to this clone: Its antigen is still unknown.

Whole-study findings and limits: The donors showed a predominance of white British ancestry and of females, with possible underestimation of clonal diversity. Seropositive status at baseline applied to only five or six AZD1222 recipients. As reported, nearly half of all spike-specific TCRs target variant regions that are unmutated.

This material consisted of peripheral blood, taken on day 0 of AZD1222 vaccination. The receptor's source is an adult in good health. J is TRBJ1-2 and V is TRBV5-1; the match to TRBD1 covers 7 bases. The CDR3 loop is CASSQQGQPNYGYTF. CDR3 DNA: TGCGCCAGCAGCCAACAGGGACAGCCTAACTATGGCTACACCTTC.